Shown below are 11 T cell receptor beta chains from a single sample sequenced in a study of T cell repertoires in cytomegalovirus infection. TCRdb re-derived calls from the reads in MiXCR, one entry per CDR3 protein. The sample yields around 210,000 distinct CDR3 sequences, 6% to 8% seen once. Material for sequencing was PBMCs. The receptors derive from a human donor in good health (CMV status not recorded). Some clones in this sample may be carry-over from other donors' samples.

This clonotype was observed a handful of times. This chain links TRBV10-2 with TRBJ1-2; D uncertain. V was shortened by 3 bases and J by 8 bases, with 7 bases between the two germline ends. The CDR3 is 11 amino acids. From germline, CDR1 is WSHSY and CDR2 SAAADI. CDR3 DNA: TGCGCCAGCAGTGACTCGGGAGGCTACACCTTC. It specifies CASSDSGGYTF.

The chain carries TRBV28 and TRBJ2-1; TRBD2 might be the D (7 bases). Germline V gene lookup returns CDR1 MDHEN and CDR2 SYDVKM. V lost 3 bases to trimming and J lost 16 bases, with 19 bases between them. This CDR3 contains 13 residues. The DNA for the CDR3 is TGTGCCAGCAGTTTCCCCGCGTCGGGGGGACAATTCTTC. Translation gives CASSFPASGGQFF.

This clonotype was detected many times. The J gene is TRBJ2-1, the V gene TRBV5-6, with D perhaps given as TRBD1 or TRBD2 (7 bases each). Germline V gene data show CDR1 as SGHDT and CDR2 as YYEEEE. There are 15 residues in the CDR3. V was clipped by 0 bases and J by 10 bases, with 17 bases between them. The CDR3 is CASSLVGRGGKEQFF. CDR3 DNA sequence: TGTGCCAGCAGCTTGGTGGGCAGGGGGGGTAAGGAGCAGTTCTTC.

Turning to this clonotype: A much larger clone lies a single base off, so this may be a read error. The CDR3 ends on some other residue instead of the conserved phenylalanine or tryptophan, so this is likely a read error. This chain's CDR3 is CASRDRNTIYY. Written as DNA, the CDR3 is TGTGCCAGCAGGGACAGAAACACCATATATTAT. The J gene is TRBJ1-3, the V gene TRBV6-6; D perhaps matches TRBD1 (5 bases). In germline, CDR1 is MNHNY, CDR2 SVGAGI (reference sequence). The V and J ends lost 6 bases and 5 bases respectively, with 5 bases between them. The CDR3 is 11 residues long.

This clonotype was seen at least ten times. The chain couples TRBV7-2 to TRBJ1-2, with TRBD1 matching over 7 bases. Germline assignment: CDR1 SGHTA and CDR2 FQGNSA. The CDR3 has 14 residues. V lost 3 bases, J lost 10 bases, and 11 bases stayed unmatched. The CDR3 region has the DNA TGTGCCAGCAGCTTCACTTCGGGACAGCTATTCTACACCTTC. It codes for CASSFTSGQLFYTF. The whole variable domain, filled in from reference TRBV7-2 and TRBJ1-2, reads GAGVSQSPSNKVTEKGKDVELRCDPISGHTALYWYRQSLGQGLEFLIYFQGNSAPDKSGLPSDRFSAERTGGSVSTLTIQRTQQEDSAVYLCASSFTSGQLFYTFGSGTRLTVV.

Only a few counts were recorded for this clonotype. V gene TRBV2 combines with J gene TRBJ1-5; D unclear. The germline gives CDR1 SNHLY, CDR2 FYNNEI. The CDR3 is 15 amino acids. V gave up 3 bases and J gave up 0 bases, with 9 bases separating them. CDR3 sequence (DNA): TGTGCCAGCAGTGAGTCAGAAATTAGCAATCAGCCCCAGCATTTT. Translation: CASSESEISNQPQHF.

This clonotype was observed many times. The rearrangement uses TRBV6-2 or TRBV6-3 and TRBJ2-1; TRBD1 aligns across 7 bases. CDR1 and CDR2 from the germline V gene are MNHEY and SVGEGT. CDR3 length equals 15 residues. V shed 4 bases, J shed 4 bases, and the junction held 7 bases outside the gene matches. The CDR3: CASSSGTEEYNEQFF. The CDR3, as DNA: TGTGCCAGCAGTTCCGGGACAGAAGAATACAATGAGCAGTTCTTC.

This clonotype appeared many times. The rearrangement uses TRBV6-5 and TRBJ1-6; 7 nucleotides line up with TRBD1. Germline CDR1 is MNHEY and CDR2 is SVGAGI. This CDR3 contains 18 residues. Trimming at V came to 0 bases and at J to 0 bases, leaving 5 bases not matched to a gene. The CDR3 here is CASSYSSTGSSYNSPLHF. The CDR3 coding sequence is TGTGCCAGCAGTTACTCGTCGACAGGGAGCTCCTATAATTCACCCCTCCACTTT.

In this sample, this clonotype turned up many times. This chain joins TRBV7-2 and TRBJ1-2, with a possible D match to TRBD1 (5 bases). The germline V gene has CDR1 SGHTA and CDR2 FQGNSA. V lost 7 bases and J 4 bases, leaving 13 bases between the germline ends. This CDR3 has 13 residues. DNA for the CDR3: TGTGCCAGCACTCAGGGCAGTTTCTATGGCTACACCTTC. Its translation is CASTQGSFYGYTF.

This clonotype was recorded at least ten times. The chain joins TRBV5-6 to TRBJ2-1; TRBD2 matches at 9 bases. This CDR3 region has 16 residues. Germline CDR1 is SGHDT and CDR2 is YYEEEE. V shed 4 bases and J 0 bases; nucleotides not matched to a gene: 5. The CDR3 nucleotides read TGTGCCAGCAGCGGCGGGGGGGCCTCCTCCTACAATGAGCAGTTCTTC. It encodes CASSGGGASSYNEQFF.

Many counts were recorded for this clonotype. The rearrangement joins TRBV7-2 to TRBJ2-2; 15 bases match TRBD2. The junction had 10 bases not matched to a gene; V was cut back by 5 bases and J by 0 bases. The CDR3 totals 20 residues. Germline CDR1 SGHTA, CDR2 FQGNSA. The CDR3 region is CASSPTSGLAGGTNTGELFF. As DNA, the CDR3 is TGTGCCAGCAGCCCAACGTCGGGACTAGCGGGGGGTACGAACACCGGGGAGCTGTTTTTT.